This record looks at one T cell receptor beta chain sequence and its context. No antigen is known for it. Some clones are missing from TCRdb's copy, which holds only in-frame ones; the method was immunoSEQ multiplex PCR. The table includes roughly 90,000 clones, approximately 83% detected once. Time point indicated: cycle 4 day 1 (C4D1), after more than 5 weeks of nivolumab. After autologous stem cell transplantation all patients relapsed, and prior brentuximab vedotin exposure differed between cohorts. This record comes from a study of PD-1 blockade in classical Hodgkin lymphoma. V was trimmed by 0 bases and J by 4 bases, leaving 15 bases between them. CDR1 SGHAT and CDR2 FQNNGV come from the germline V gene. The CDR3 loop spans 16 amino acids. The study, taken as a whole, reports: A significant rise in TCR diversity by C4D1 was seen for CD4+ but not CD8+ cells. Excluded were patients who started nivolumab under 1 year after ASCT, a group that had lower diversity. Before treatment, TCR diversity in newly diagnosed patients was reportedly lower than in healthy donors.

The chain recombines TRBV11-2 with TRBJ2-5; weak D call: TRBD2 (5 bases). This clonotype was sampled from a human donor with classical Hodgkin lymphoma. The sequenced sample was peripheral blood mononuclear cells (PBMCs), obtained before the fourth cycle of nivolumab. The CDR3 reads CASSLDTIAWGETQYF. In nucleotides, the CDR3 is TGTGCCAGCAGCTTAGATACGATAGCGTGGGGAGAGACCCAGTACTTC.